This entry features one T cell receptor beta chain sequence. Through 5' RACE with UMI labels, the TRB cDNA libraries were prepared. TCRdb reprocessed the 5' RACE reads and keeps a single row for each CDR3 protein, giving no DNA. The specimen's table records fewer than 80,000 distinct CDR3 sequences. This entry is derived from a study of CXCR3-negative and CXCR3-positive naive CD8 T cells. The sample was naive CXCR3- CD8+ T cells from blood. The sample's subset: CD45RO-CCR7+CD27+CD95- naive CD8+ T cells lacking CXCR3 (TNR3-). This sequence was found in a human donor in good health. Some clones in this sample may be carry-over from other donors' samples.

Here the CDR3 reads CASSRDVNRDRGNQPQHF. The V gene is TRBV5-1, the J gene TRBJ1-5; TCRdb indicates TRBD1, and absent DNA this call remains unverified. The CDR3 runs to 18 residues. CDR1 SGHRS and CDR2 YFSETQ come from the germline V gene. Full variable domain (rest looked up from reference TRBV5-1 and TRBJ1-5): KAGVTQTPRYLIKTRGQQVTLSCSPISGHRSVSWYQQTPGQGLQFLFEYFSETQRNKGNFPGRFSGRQFSNSRSEMNVSTLELGDSALYLCASSRDVNRDRGNQPQHFGDGTRLSIL.